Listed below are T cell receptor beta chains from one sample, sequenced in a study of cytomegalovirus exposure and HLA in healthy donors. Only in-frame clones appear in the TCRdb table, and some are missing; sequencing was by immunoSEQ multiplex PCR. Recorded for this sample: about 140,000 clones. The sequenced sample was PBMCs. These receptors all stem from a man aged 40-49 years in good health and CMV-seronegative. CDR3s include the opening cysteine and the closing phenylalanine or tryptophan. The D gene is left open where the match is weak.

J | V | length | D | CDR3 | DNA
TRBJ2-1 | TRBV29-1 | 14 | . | CSVNSGGLSNEQFF | TGCAGCGTTAATTCAGGGGGACTGTCCAATGAGCAGTTCTTC
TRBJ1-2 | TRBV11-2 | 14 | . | CASSSPRQGGGYTF | TGTGCCAGCAGCTCACCACGGCAGGGCGGTGGCTACACCTTC
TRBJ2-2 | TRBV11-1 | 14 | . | CASSQVPGTGELFF | TGTGCCAGCAGCCAGGTTCCAGGGACCGGGGAGCTGTTTTTT
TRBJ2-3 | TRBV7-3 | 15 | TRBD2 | CASSLSGGRTDTQYF | TGTGCCAGCAGCCTTAGCGGGGGCCGCACAGATACGCAGTATTTT
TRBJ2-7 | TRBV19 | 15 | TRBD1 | CASSTFTGGSYEQYF | TGTGCCAGTAGTACATTCACAGGGGGCTCCTACGAGCAGTACTTC
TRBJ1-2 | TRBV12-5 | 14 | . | CASGFLNRGYGYTF | TGTGCTAGTGGTTTCTTAAACCGGGGCTATGGCTACACCTTC
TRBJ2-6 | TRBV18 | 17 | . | CASSHRPGTTGANVLTF | TGTGCCAGCTCACACAGACCCGGGACAACTGGGGCCAACGTCCTGACTTTC
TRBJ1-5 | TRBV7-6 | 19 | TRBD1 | CASSSISGQGDYSNQPQHF | TGTGCCAGCAGCTCGATCTCGGGACAGGGGGATTATAGCAATCAGCCCCAGCATTTT
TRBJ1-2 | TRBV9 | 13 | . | CASSVDKNYGYTF | TGTGCCAGCAGCGTAGACAAGAACTATGGCTACACCTTC
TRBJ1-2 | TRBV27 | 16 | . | CASSFSGDTNLYGYTF | TGTGCCAGCAGTTTCAGCGGGGACACGAATCTCTATGGCTACACCTTC
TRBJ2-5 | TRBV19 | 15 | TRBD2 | CASSDQRGGRETQYF | TGTGCCAGTAGTGACCAGCGGGGGGGCCGAGAGACCCAGTACTTC
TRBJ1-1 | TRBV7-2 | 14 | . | CASSLVQANTEAFF | TGTGCCAGCAGCTTAGTACAGGCGAACACTGAAGCTTTCTTT
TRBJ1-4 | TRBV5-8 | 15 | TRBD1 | CASSFGTGYNEKLFF | TGTGCCAGCAGCTTTGGGACAGGGTATAATGAAAAACTGTTTTTT
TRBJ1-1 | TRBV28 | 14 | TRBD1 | CASSLGQGGTEAFF | TGTGCCAGCAGTTTAGGACAGGGGGGGACTGAAGCTTTCTTT
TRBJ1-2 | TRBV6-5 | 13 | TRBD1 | CASSYGTGNGYTF | TGTGCCAGCAGTTATGGGACAGGGAATGGCTACACCTTC
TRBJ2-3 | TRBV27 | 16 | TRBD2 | CASSSYSGGGTDTQYF | TGTGCCAGCAGTTCCTATAGCGGGGGAGGTACAGATACGCAGTATTTT
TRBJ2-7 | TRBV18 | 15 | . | CASSPGQPATYEQYF | TGTGCCAGCTCACCAGGACAGCCCGCAACCTACGAGCAGTACTTC
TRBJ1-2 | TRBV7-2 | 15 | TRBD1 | CASSLAAGGNYGYTF | TGTGCCAGCAGCTTAGCCGCAGGGGGCAACTATGGCTACACCTTC
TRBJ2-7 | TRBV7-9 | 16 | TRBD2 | CASSSRTSGASYEQYF | TGTGCCAGCAGCTCCCGGACTAGCGGGGCCTCCTACGAGCAGTACTTC
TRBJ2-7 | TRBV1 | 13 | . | CTSSQVRGYEQYF | TGCACCAGCAGCCAAGTTCGGGGCTACGAGCAGTACTTC
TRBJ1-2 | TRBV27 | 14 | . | CASSFLGANYGYTF | TGTGCCAGCAGTTTTCTGGGGGCGAACTATGGCTACACCTTC
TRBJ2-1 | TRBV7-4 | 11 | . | CASNNRAEQFF | TGTGCCAGCAACAACAGGGCTGAGCAGTTCTTC
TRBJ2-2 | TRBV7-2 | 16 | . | CASSTGGGALSGELFF | TGTGCCAGCAGCACCGGTGGGGGGGCCTTATCCGGGGAGCTGTTTTTT
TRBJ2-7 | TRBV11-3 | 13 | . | CASSLGGGDEQYF | TGTGCCAGCAGCTTAGGAGGGGGGGACGAGCAGTACTTC
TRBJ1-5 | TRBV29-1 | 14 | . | CSVVGGSSNQPQHF | TGCAGCGTTGTAGGGGGAAGTAGCAATCAGCCCCAGCATTTT
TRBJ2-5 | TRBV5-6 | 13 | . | CASSAGLQETQYF | TGTGCCAGCAGCGCTGGGCTCCAAGAGACCCAGTACTTC
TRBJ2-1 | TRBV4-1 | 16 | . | CASSQLGKRINNEQFF | TGCGCCAGCAGCCAACTGGGAAAGCGGATAAACAATGAGCAGTTCTTC
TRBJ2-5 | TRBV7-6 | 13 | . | CASSLGFGETQYF | TGTGCCAGCAGCTTAGGATTTGGCGAGACCCAGTACTTC
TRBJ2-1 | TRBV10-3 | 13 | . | CAIGWDTYNEQFF | TGTGCCATCGGTTGGGACACCTACAATGAGCAGTTCTTC
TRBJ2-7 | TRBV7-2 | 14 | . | CASSLVGAGYEQYF | TGTGCCAGCAGCTTGGTGGGGGCCGGTTACGAGCAGTACTTC
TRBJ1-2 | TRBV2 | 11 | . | CASSVRVGYTF | TGTGCCAGCAGTGTGAGGGTTGGCTACACCTTC
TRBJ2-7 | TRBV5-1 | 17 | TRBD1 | CASSLALMGTGAYEQYF | TGCGCCAGCAGCTTGGCCCTAATGGGGACAGGAGCCTACGAGCAGTACTTC
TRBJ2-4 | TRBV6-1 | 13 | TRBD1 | CASGRQGKDIQYF | TGTGCCAGCGGCAGACAGGGCAAAGACATTCAGTACTTC
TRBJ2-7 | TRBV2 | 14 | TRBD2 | CASSEALAGFKQYF | TGTGCCAGCAGTGAAGCTCTAGCGGGGTTCAAGCAGTACTTC
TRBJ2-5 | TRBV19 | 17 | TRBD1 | CASSIVELSRGQETQYF | TGTGCCAGTAGTATAGTCGAGTTGTCCAGGGGGCAAGAGACCCAGTACTTC
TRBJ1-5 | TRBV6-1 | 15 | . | CASSEAGGSNQPQHF | TGTGCCAGCAGTGAAGCGGGGGGAAGCAATCAGCCCCAGCATTTT
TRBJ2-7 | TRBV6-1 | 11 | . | CASSDRGEQYF | TGTGCCAGCAGTGACAGGGGCGAGCAGTACTTC
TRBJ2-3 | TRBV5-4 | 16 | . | CASSLGGVRNTDTQYF | TGTGCCAGCAGCTTGGGGGGGGTGCGGAACACAGATACGCAGTATTTT
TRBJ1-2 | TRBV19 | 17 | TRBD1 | CASSIGTANPLLPGYTF | TGTGCCAGTAGTATTGGGACAGCAAATCCCCTCTTGCCTGGCTACACCTTC
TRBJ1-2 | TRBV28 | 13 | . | CASSFGEGRGYTF | TGTGCCAGCAGTTTTGGGGAAGGGAGAGGCTACACCTTC
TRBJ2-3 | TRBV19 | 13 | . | CASSTQGTNTQYF | TGTGCCAGTAGTACACAGGGTACGAATACGCAGTATTTT
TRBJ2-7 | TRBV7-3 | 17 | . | CASSQLGSQAPRYEQYF | TGTGCCAGCAGCCAGCTGGGGAGCCAGGCCCCTAGGTACGAGCAGTACTTC
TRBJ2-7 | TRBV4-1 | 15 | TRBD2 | CASSQVAGGPEEQYF | TGCGCCAGCAGCCAAGTGGCGGGGGGGCCAGAAGAGCAGTACTTC
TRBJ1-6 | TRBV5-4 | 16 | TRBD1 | CASSLGTGSYNSPLHF | TGTGCCAGCAGCTTGGGGACAGGCTCCTATAATTCACCCCTCCACTTT
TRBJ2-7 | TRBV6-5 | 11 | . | CASSPGAEQYF | TGTGCCAGCAGTCCAGGGGCCGAGCAGTACTTC
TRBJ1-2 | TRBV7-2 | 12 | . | CASSFELYGYTF | TGTGCCAGCAGCTTCGAACTCTATGGCTACACCTTC
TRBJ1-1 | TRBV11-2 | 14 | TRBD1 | CASSLWTGNTEAFF | TGTGCCAGCAGCCTATGGACAGGGAACACTGAAGCTTTCTTT